This T cell receptor (beta chain) appears in the sequencing data of a study of T cell changes during pregnancy in multiple sclerosis. The CDR3 spans 15 residues. Germline V gene data show CDR1 as GTSNPN and CDR2 as SVGIG (reference sequence). The V gene end was trimmed by 4 bases and the J gene end by 1 base; junction bases not matched to a gene: 7. Clones were sequenced by immunoSEQ multiplex PCR, and TCRdb holds only the in-frame ones, with some missing. This table has some 40,000 clones, 93% appearing once. The TCR was taken from a female donor with multiple sclerosis, enrolled in a pregnancy study. The chain couples TRBV30 to TRBJ2-3, with 8 bases matching TRBD2. The starting material was CD4+ T cells from peripheral blood mononuclear cells, obtained in the first trimester of pregnancy. The CDR3 DNA reads as TGTGCCTGGAAGCCTCCGGGACTAGGCACAGATACGCAGTATTTT. The encoded protein is CAWKPPGLGTDTQYF.